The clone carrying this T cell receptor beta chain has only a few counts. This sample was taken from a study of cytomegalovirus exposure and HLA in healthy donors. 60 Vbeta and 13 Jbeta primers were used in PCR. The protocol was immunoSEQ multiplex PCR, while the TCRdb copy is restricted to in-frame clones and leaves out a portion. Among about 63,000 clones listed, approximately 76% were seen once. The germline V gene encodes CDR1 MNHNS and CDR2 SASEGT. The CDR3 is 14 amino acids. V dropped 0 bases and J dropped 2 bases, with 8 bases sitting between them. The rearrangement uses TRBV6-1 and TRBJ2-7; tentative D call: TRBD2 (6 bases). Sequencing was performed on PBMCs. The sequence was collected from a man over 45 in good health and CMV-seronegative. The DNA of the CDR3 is TGTGCCAGCAGTGAAGCGCGCGGGGCCTACGAGCAGTACTTC. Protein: CASSEARGAYEQYF.